Listed below are T cell receptor beta chains from one sample, sequenced in a study of cytomegalovirus exposure and HLA in healthy donors. The assay was immunoSEQ multiplex PCR, and TCRdb's table has in-frame clones only and misses some. Among 150,000 to 200,000 clones, roughly four fifths were seen once, and the ten largest hold roughly 2.1%. The sample was PBMCs. The receptors stem from a woman in her twenties or thirties in good health and CMV-seropositive. Both conserved end residues are part of each CDR3. D genes are given only for firm matches. For some rows the clone size is stated as once, few or many, or as a class when expanded; others skip it.

j_call v_call clone_size d_call cdr3_aa cdr3_nt
TRBJ1-1 TRBV27 NA NA CASSRGNLNTEAFF TGTGCCAGCAGTCGGGGTAACCTGAACACTGAAGCTTTCTTT
TRBJ1-1 TRBV7-9 few NA CSSSFWGAEAFF TGTTCCAGCAGCTTCTGGGGAGCTGAAGCTTTCTTT
TRBJ1-1 TRBV9 NA TRBD1 CASSLTGMDTEAFF TGTGCCAGCAGCCTGACAGGGATGGACACTGAAGCTTTCTTT
TRBJ2-3 TRBV19 NA TRBD1 CASRGFLGQGATDTQYF TGTGCCAGTAGAGGTTTTCTGGGACAGGGGGCCACAGATACGCAGTATTTT
TRBJ2-7 TRBV5-1 NA TRBD1 CASSLNLDRGPQYF TGCGCCAGCAGCTTAAATTTGGACAGGGGCCCTCAGTACTTC
TRBJ2-2 TRBV28 few TRBD1 CASSLDRGGLTGELFF TGTGCCAGCAGTTTGGACAGGGGGGGCCTCACCGGGGAGCTGTTTTTT
TRBJ1-4 TRBV29-1 once TRBD1 CSVSTGVGEKLFF TGCAGCGTTTCGACAGGGGTGGGTGAAAAACTGTTTTTT
TRBJ2-3 TRBV28 NA TRBD1 CASTVRQGGTDTQYF TGTGCCAGCACCGTTCGACAGGGGGGCACAGATACGCAGTATTTT
TRBJ2-5 TRBV27 NA NA CASSSRGGNHDRARNRETQYF TGTGCCAGCAGTTCCCGTGGGGGGAACCACGACAGGGCCCGGAATCGGGAGACCCAGTACTTC
TRBJ2-5 TRBV5-1 NA NA CASSLSTSRETQYF TGCGCCAGCAGCTTGTCTACTAGCAGAGAGACCCAGTACTTC
TRBJ2-4 TRBV5-6 NA TRBD1 CASSGQGLAKNIQYF TGTGCCAGCTCGGGACAGGGGTTGGCCAAAAACATTCAGTACTTC
TRBJ2-2 TRBV10-1 NA NA CASSDLGEDTGELFF TGCGCCAGCAGTGATCTAGGGGAAGACACCGGGGAGCTGTTTTTT
TRBJ1-1 TRBV4-1 once NA CASSQGRGTRNTEAFF TGCGCCAGCAGCCAAGGTCGTGGCACCCGGAACACTGAAGCTTTCTTT
TRBJ1-2 TRBV30 NA TRBD1 CAWSVAEGAYGYTF TGTGCCTGGAGTGTAGCGGAGGGGGCCTATGGCTACACCTTC
TRBJ2-5 TRBV30 once NA CAWSRVGGETQYF TGTGCCTGGAGTAGGGTAGGCGGGGAGACCCAGTACTTC
TRBJ2-1 TRBV7-9 NA NA CASILLITGSYNEQFF TGTGCCAGCATCCTGCTTATCACAGGCTCCTACAATGAGCAGTTCTTC
TRBJ1-2 TRBV29-1 NA TRBD1 CSAQRNWQGGYGYTF TGCAGCGCCCAAAGGAATTGGCAGGGGGGCTATGGCTACACCTTC
TRBJ1-1 TRBV11-2 NA NA CASSLPQGMNTEAFF TGTGCCAGCAGCCTCCCCCAGGGAATGAACACTGAAGCTTTCTTT
TRBJ1-4 TRBV5-4 NA TRBD1 CASSSAGQTNEKLFF TGTGCCAGCAGCTCTGCGGGACAGACAAATGAAAAACTGTTTTTT
TRBJ2-6 TRBV28 NA NA CASSLPYPGANVLTF TGTGCCAGCAGTTTACCGTATCCTGGGGCCAACGTCCTGACTTTC
TRBJ2-7 TRBV2 few TRBD2 CASSGTSGSEQYF TGTGCCAGCAGTGGGACTAGCGGGAGCGAGCAGTACTTC
TRBJ2-7 TRBV12-2 NA NA CASRFYRGHNPYEQYF TGTGCAAGTCGCTTCTATCGAGGACACAACCCCTACGAGCAGTACTTC
TRBJ2-7 TRBV5-6 few TRBD1 CASSITAGTGNSYEQYF TGTGCCAGCAGCATTACAGCCGGGACAGGGAACTCCTACGAGCAGTACTTC
TRBJ1-5 TRBV5-5 NA TRBD1 CASSLAETGLGNQPQHF TGTGCCAGCAGCTTGGCCGAGACAGGGCTTGGCAATCAGCCCCAGCATTTT
TRBJ2-1 TRBV12-5 NA NA CASGSSTPGNEQFF TGTGCTAGTGGTTCCTCGACCCCAGGGAATGAGCAGTTCTTC
TRBJ1-3 TRBV6-5 NA NA CASSYSRETGNTIYF TGTGCCAGCAGTTACTCGCGGGAGACCGGAAACACCATATATTTT
TRBJ2-1 TRBV5-1 once NA CASSFDSYNEQFF TGCGCCAGCAGTTTCGACAGCTACAATGAGCAGTTCTTC
TRBJ1-2 TRBV11-2 NA NA CASSLRGNHGYTF TGTGCCAGCAGCTTACGAGGGAATCATGGCTACACCTTC
TRBJ1-1 TRBV30 once NA CAWKRQWGDSEAFF TGTGCCTGGAAGCGCCAGTGGGGGGACTCTGAAGCTTTCTTT
TRBJ1-4 TRBV7-2 NA NA CASSLARGAGEKLFF TGTGCCAGCAGCTTAGCGCGGGGGGCAGGAGAAAAACTGTTTTTT
TRBJ1-2 TRBV11-2 NA NA CASSTYRLRYGYTF TGTGCCAGCAGCACATACAGACTACGGTATGGCTACACCTTC
TRBJ1-2 TRBV29-1 NA NA CSVQFVKGVRGYTF TGCAGCGTTCAATTTGTCAAGGGGGTGCGGGGCTACACCTTC
TRBJ2-5 TRBV5-4 NA TRBD2 CASSIRAGVTQETQYF TGTGCCAGCAGCATAAGAGCGGGAGTGACCCAAGAGACCCAGTACTTC
TRBJ2-1 TRBV30 NA NA CAWSGQLNNEQFF TGTGCCTGGAGTGGACAGTTGAACAATGAGCAGTTCTTC
TRBJ1-2 TRBV27 NA NA CASSLWGDRRNYGYTF TGTGCCAGCAGTTTATGGGGGGACCGGAGAAACTATGGCTACACCTTC
TRBJ1-2 TRBV18 NA NA CASSPRERDGYTF TGTGCCAGCTCACCACGAGAACGTGATGGCTACACCTTC
TRBJ2-3 TRBV28 NA NA CATYGDSTDTQYF TGTGCGACCTACGGAGACAGCACAGATACGCAGTATTTT
TRBJ2-5 TRBV29-1 NA NA CSVDEGSSETQYF TGCAGCGTTGATGAGGGTTCGTCGGAGACCCAGTACTTC
TRBJ2-2 TRBV19 NA NA CASTQANTGELFF TGTGCCAGTACCCAAGCAAACACCGGGGAGCTGTTTTTT
TRBJ2-7 TRBV5-5 NA NA CASSLYGTRGGYEQYF TGTGCCAGCAGCTTGTATGGAACCCGAGGGGGCTACGAGCAGTACTTC
TRBJ1-4 TRBV28 NA NA CASSLVLGQLGKLFF TGTGCCAGCAGTTTGGTCTTAGGACAGTTAGGAAAACTGTTTTTT
TRBJ1-2 TRBV5-1 NA TRBD1 CASSTGQGGYGYTF TGCGCCAGCAGCACGGGACAGGGCGGCTATGGCTACACCTTC
TRBJ1-2 TRBV18 NA NA CASSPRTAGVYGYTF TGTGCCAGCTCACCACGGACAGCTGGGGTCTATGGCTACACCTTC
TRBJ1-1 TRBV7-8 few NA CASSRNIHGAPGHITEAFF TGTGCCAGCAGCAGAAACATACATGGGGCCCCCGGGCATATCACTGAAGCTTTCTTT
TRBJ1-2 TRBV4-3 NA NA CASSQDSRSSNYGYTF TGCGCCAGCAGCCAAGATTCGAGGTCCTCTAACTATGGCTACACCTTC
TRBJ1-5 TRBV27 NA NA CASSLWGMAAGQPQHF TGTGCCAGCAGTTTATGGGGGATGGCGGCGGGGCAGCCCCAGCATTTT
TRBJ1-5 TRBV27 NA TRBD1 CASSLTPGTGGHYSNQPQHF TGTGCCAGCAGTTTGACACCCGGGACAGGGGGCCATTATAGCAATCAGCCCCAGCATTTT
TRBJ2-1 TRBV6-5 NA TRBD2 CASSWTGAGGYNEQFF TGTGCCAGCAGTTGGACTGGGGCGGGGGGCTACAATGAGCAGTTCTTC
TRBJ2-5 TRBV6-5 NA NA CASRGGGRETQYF TGTGCCAGCAGAGGCGGTGGGAGAGAGACCCAGTACTTC
TRBJ2-7 TRBV6-5 NA NA CASSYSPGLGYEQYF TGTGCCAGCAGTTACTCTCCGGGACTGGGCTACGAGCAGTACTTC
TRBJ2-1 TRBV9 NA TRBD1 CASSVAIQGARNEQFF TGTGCCAGCAGCGTAGCGATACAGGGGGCTAGGAATGAGCAGTTCTTC